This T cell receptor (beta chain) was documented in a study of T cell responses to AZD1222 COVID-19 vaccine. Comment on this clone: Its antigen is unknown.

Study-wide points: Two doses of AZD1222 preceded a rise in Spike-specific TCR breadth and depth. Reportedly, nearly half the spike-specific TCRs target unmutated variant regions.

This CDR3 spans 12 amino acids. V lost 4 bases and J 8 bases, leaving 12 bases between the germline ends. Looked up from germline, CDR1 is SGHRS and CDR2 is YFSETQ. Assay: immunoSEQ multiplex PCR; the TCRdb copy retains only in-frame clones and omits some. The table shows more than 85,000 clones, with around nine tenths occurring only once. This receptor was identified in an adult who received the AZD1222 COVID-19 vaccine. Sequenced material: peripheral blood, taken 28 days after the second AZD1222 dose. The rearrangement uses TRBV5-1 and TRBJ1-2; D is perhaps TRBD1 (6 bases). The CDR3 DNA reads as TGCGCCAGCAGCGCATCAGGGGCCGGCTACACCTTC. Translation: CASSASGAGYTF.